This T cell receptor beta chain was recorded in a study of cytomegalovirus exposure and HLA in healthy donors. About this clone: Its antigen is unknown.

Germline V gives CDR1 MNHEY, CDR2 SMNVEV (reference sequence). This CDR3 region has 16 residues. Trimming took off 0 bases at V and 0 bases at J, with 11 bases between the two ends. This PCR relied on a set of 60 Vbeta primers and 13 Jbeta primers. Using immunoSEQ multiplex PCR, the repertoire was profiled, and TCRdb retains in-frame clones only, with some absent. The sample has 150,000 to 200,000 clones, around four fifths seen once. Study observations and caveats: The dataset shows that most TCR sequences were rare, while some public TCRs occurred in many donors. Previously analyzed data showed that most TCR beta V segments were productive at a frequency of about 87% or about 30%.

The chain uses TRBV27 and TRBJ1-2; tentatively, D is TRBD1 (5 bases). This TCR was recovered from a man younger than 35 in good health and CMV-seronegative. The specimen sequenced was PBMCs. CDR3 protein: CASSLSFQGTNYGYTF. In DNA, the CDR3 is TGTGCCAGCAGTTTATCGTTCCAGGGAACTAACTATGGCTACACCTTC.